These T cell receptor beta chains were read from a single sample in a study of PD-L1 blockade in urothelial cancer. TCRdb's copy holds only in-frame clones and misses some; the assay was immunoSEQ multiplex PCR. The sample yields more than 85,000 clones, around 93% seen once. This specimen consisted of PBMCs, obtained around atezolizumab (anti-PD-L1) treatment. These receptors all stem from a woman of 80 years or more with urothelial cancer. Each CDR3 is given without its conserved first and last residue.

>TRBJ1-2|11|TRBV5-6
ASSLRGLYGYT
>TRBJ2-7|16|TRBV28
ASSSPVLAGGLSYEQY
>TRBJ2-5|11|TRBV28
ASSLRVSETQY
>TRBJ2-1|11|TRBV29-1
SVGLAGAVKQF
>TRBJ2-7|12|TRBV5-4
ASSRAALTYEQY
>TRBJ2-3|15|TRBV19
ASSIDLGRGPADTQY
>TRBJ1-4|12|TRBV5-1
ASSSTGAAPQLF
>TRBJ1-1|14|TRBV10-3
AISESVGQGNTEAF
>TRBJ2-2|12|TRBV6-5
ASSVGLNTGELF
>TRBJ2-1|13|TRBV5-1
ASSLSATSYNEQF
>TRBJ2-1|12|TRBV2
ASSVRTAYNEQF
>TRBJ1-2|12|TRBV11-2
ASSTRTGEGGYT
>TRBJ2-3|12|TRBV27
ASSLMSSTDTQY
>TRBJ2-3|13|TRBV9
ASSLSSGRSDTQY
>TRBJ1-5|11|TRBV4-1
ASSQEDSGVKH
>TRBJ1-1|12|TRBV5-4
ASSLGSLNTEAF
>TRBJ2-5|13|TRBV2
ASSEEGGRWETQY